This T cell receptor (beta chain) emerged from a study of blood T cell repertoires in COVID-19. In the study overall: In each case, the material was cDNA or gDNA derived from T cells, B-cell-depleted T cells, or PBMCs.

Libraries were prepared by immunoSEQ multiplex PCR; TCRdb keeps only in-frame clonotypes and omits some of them. This table holds about 150,000 clones, over 60% found once. This clone has only one observation. This TCR was recovered from a man older than 75 with acute or convalescent COVID-19. The sequencing sample was made of peripheral blood.

The CDR3 coding sequence is TGTGCCACCAGTAAAACAGGGGGGTCGGAGACCCAGTACTTC. Translation gives CATSKTGGSETQYF. The rearrangement joins TRBV24-1 to TRBJ2-5, with 8 nucleotides matching TRBD1. After removal of 6 bases from V and 5 bases from J, the junction contained 7 bases not matched to a gene. Germline CDR1 and CDR2: KGHDR and SFDVKD. The CDR3 has 14 residues.